These 27 T cell receptor beta chains share one sample of origin, sequenced in a study of blood T cell repertoires in COVID-19. Profiled with immunoSEQ multiplex PCR; TCRdb holds only in-frame clones, not every one. The sample carries roughly 230,000 clones, 85% to 90% recorded once. The sample was peripheral blood. Receptors originate from a woman between 55 and 75 years old with COVID-19, enrolled during active disease.

The CDR3 reads CASSVGHMNTEAFF. CDR3 coding DNA: TGTGCCAGCAGCGTAGGACATATGAACACTGAAGCTTTCTTT. J is TRBJ1-1 and V is TRBV7-2, with D maybe TRBD1 (5 bases). This CDR3 has 14 residues. Germline loops: CDR1 SGHTA, CDR2 FQGNSA. Trimming cost V 5 bases and J 0 bases, with 10 bases left between them.

CDR3 in DNA: TGTGCCAGCGTAGGGGGGGGTTGGTATAATTCACCCCTCCACTTT. Its protein is CASVGGGWYNSPLHF. V and J are TRBV6-5 and TRBJ1-6, with a possible D match to TRBD1 (6 bases). The V end was cut by 8 bases, the J end by 4 bases, with 15 bases between. Germline assignment: CDR1 MNHEY and CDR2 SVGAGI. This CDR3 spans 15 amino acids.

The chain is built from TRBV6-6 and TRBJ1-1, with D possibly TRBD1 on 6 matching bases. Germline V gene lookup returns CDR1 MNHNY and CDR2 SVGAGI (reference sequence). The V and J ends lost 5 bases and 11 bases respectively, with 21 bases between them. The CDR3 runs 14 residues. The CDR3 DNA sequence: TGTGCCAGCAGTCTACCAAGTCCAGGGGTAGGGGCTTTCTTT. This encodes CASSLPSPGVGAFF.

The chain links TRBV7-3 to TRBJ2-2; 9 bases fit TRBD1. V lost 4 bases and J lost 5; bases outside the gene matches: 14. The CDR3 is 18 amino acids. Looked up from germline, CDR1 is SGHTA and CDR2 is FQGTGA. The CDR3 DNA follows: TGTGCCAGCAGCTCTCCGGGACAGGGCTCCCCTGGGACCGGGGAGCTGTTTTTT. It encodes CASSSPGQGSPGTGELFF. The entire variable domain, with the rest obtained from reference TRBV7-3 and TRBJ2-2, is as follows: GAGVSQTPSNKVTEKGKYVELRCDPISGHTALYWYRQSLGQGPEFLIYFQGTGAADDSGLPNDRFFAVRPEGSVSTLKIQRTERGDSAVYLCASSSPGQGSPGTGELFFGEGSRLTVL.

The chain employs TRBV11-3 and TRBJ1-4; D gene ambiguous. The CDR3 loop spans 16 amino acids. Trimming pared 5 bases from V and 13 bases from J, leaving 26 bases between. CDR1 is SGHNT and CDR2 is YENEEA in the germline V gene. CDR3 region: CASSPPGTVRIVGLFF. DNA for the CDR3: TGTGCCAGCAGCCCCCCGGGAACAGTCCGAATCGTCGGACTGTTTTTT.

The chain links TRBV5-6 to TRBJ2-4; D is possibly TRBD1 (6 bases). V was shortened by 2 bases and J by 0 bases, with 12 bases between the two germline ends. The CDR3 length is 16 residues. Germline-derived CDR1 and CDR2 are SGHDT and YYEEEE. The CDR3: CASSFEGVLAKNIQYF. CDR3 nucleotide sequence: TGTGCCAGCAGCTTTGAGGGGGTACTAGCCAAAAACATTCAGTACTTC.

The rearrangement joins TRBV3-1 (or the pseudogene TRBV3-2) to TRBJ1-1; D might be TRBD1 (5 bases). V was cut by 4 bases and J by 1 base, with 10 bases left in between. Germline V gene lookup returns CDR1 LGHDT and CDR2 YNNKEL (reference sequence). The CDR3 consists of 14 residues. Here the CDR3 DNA reads TGTGCCAGCAGCCCCTTTGACAGGAACACTGAAGCTTTCTTT. Protein sequence: CASSPFDRNTEAFF.

The chain is built from TRBV5-1 and TRBJ2-2, with 7 bases identical to TRBD1. V gave up 4 bases and J gave up 5 bases; unmatched junction bases: 2. This CDR3 spans 13 amino acids. CDR1 is SGHRS, CDR2 YFSETQ, per germline. This chain's CDR3 is CASSATGTGELFF. The CDR3 bases are TGCGCCAGCAGCGCGACAGGGACCGGGGAGCTGTTTTTT.

The V call is TRBV3-1 (or the pseudogene TRBV3-2), the J call TRBJ1-3; D gene uncertain. This CDR3 has 15 amino acids. Trimming removed 0 bases from V and 4 bases from J, with 10 bases in between. CDR1 LGHDT and CDR2 YNNKEL come from the germline V gene (reference sequence). The CDR3 protein is CASSQELRVGNTIYF. DNA of the CDR3: TGTGCCAGCAGCCAAGAGCTACGAGTGGGAAACACCATATATTTT.

The chain uses TRBV10-3 and TRBJ1-5; 8 positions match TRBD1. The junction had 10 bases not matched to a gene; V was cut back by 3 bases and J by 3 bases. The germline gives CDR1 ENHRY, CDR2 SYGVKD. This CDR3 region has 17 residues. The CDR3 loop is CAISEIGGTGVNQPQHF. As DNA, the CDR3 is TGTGCCATCAGTGAAATTGGGGGGACAGGCGTCAATCAGCCCCAGCATTTT.

This rearrangement joins TRBV7-2 to TRBJ2-1; D is unresolved. This CDR3 spans 14 amino acids. CDR1 SGHTA and CDR2 FQGNSA come from the germline V gene. The ends were cut back, 3 bases at V and 10 bases at J, with 16 bases in the middle. CDR3 protein: CASSFGLPALEQFF. CDR3 in DNA: TGTGCCAGCAGCTTTGGGCTGCCGGCGTTGGAGCAGTTCTTC.

The genes are TRBV29-1 and TRBJ1-1; the D is unclear. The CDR3 is 12 amino acids. The V end lost 6 bases, the J end lost 5 bases, and 13 bases lay between the germline ends. The germline V gene has CDR1 SQVTM and CDR2 ANQGSEA. Written as DNA, the CDR3 is TGCAGCGTCACTGGCAGAGGAACTGAAGCTTTCTTT. Residues: CSVTGRGTEAFF.

The chain links TRBV7-6 to TRBJ1-1; the D gene is possibly TRBD1 (6 bases). Trimming pared 5 bases from V and 4 bases from J, leaving 17 bases between. This CDR3 has 15 residues. Germline V gene sequence: CDR1 SGHVS, CDR2 FNYEAQ. CDR3 coding DNA: TGTGCCAGCAGCCCCCCGACAGGAGCTACCACTGAAGCTTTCTTT. Residues: CASSPPTGATTEAFF. The full variable domain, rest sourced from reference TRBV7-6 and TRBJ1-1, is GAGVSQSPRYKVTKRGQDVALRCDPISGHVSLYWYRQALGQGPEFLTYFNYEAQQDKSGLPNDRFSAERPEGSISTLTIQRTEQRDSAMYRCASSPPTGATTEAFFGQGTRLTVV.

The V and J genes are TRBV5-1 and TRBJ2-5; 7 nucleotides match TRBD1. This CDR3 is built from 14 residues. CDR1 and CDR2 (germline): SGHRS, YFSETQ. V was clipped by 4 bases and J by 2 bases; unmatched bases: 5. The CDR3 DNA reads TGCGCCAGCAGCGGTGGGACAGCGCAAGAGACCCAGTACTTC. Translated, it gives CASSGGTAQETQYF.

The chain links TRBV5-1 to TRBJ2-7; 13 bases map to TRBD2. In germline, CDR1 is SGHRS, CDR2 YFSETQ. The CDR3 runs 17 residues. The ends lost 6 bases at V and 0 bases at J; junction bases unmatched: 9. The CDR3 region has the DNA TGCGCCAGCACCAGGACTAGCGGGGGCCATGACTCCTACGAGCAGTACTTC. Its translation: CASTRTSGGHDSYEQYF.

The chain combines TRBV7-9 with TRBJ2-3; 8 bases align to TRBD2. CDR1 is SEHNR and CDR2 is FQNEAQ in the germline V gene (reference sequence). After removal of 2 bases from V and 5 bases from J, the junction contained 12 bases not matched to a gene. CDR3 length: 17 amino acids. CDR3 amino acids: CASSLLRLATSGDTQYF. The DNA of the CDR3 is TGTGCCAGCAGCTTACTAAGACTAGCGACGTCGGGAGATACGCAGTATTTT.

The chain uses TRBV18 and TRBJ2-3; no clear D gene. The CDR3 extends over 14 amino acids. Trimming removed 2 bases from V and 0 bases from J, with 6 bases in between. CDR1 and CDR2 (germline): KGHSH, LQKENI. For the CDR3, the DNA is TGTGCCAGCTCACCAACGGTTAGCACAGATACGCAGTATTTT. The encoded protein is CASSPTVSTDTQYF.

This clone was found a few times. V is TRBV9 and J is TRBJ1-1; TRBD1 might be the D (6 bases). The CDR3 is 18 amino acids. V lost 4 bases and J 0 bases, leaving 22 bases between the germline ends. Germline loops: CDR1 SGDLS, CDR2 YYNGEE. This CDR3 reads CASSNQRGGWGLNTEAFF. CDR3 nucleotides: TGTGCCAGCAGCAACCAAAGGGGGGGATGGGGCTTGAACACTGAAGCTTTCTTT. Drawing the rest from reference TRBV9 and TRBJ1-1, the complete variable domain is DSGVTQTPKHLITATGQRVTLRCSPRSGDLSVYWYQQSLDQGLQFLIQYYNGEERAKGNILERFSAQQFPDLHSELNLSSLELGDSALYFCASSNQRGGWGLNTEAFFGQGTRLTVV.

The J gene is TRBJ2-3, the V gene TRBV7-9, with D possibly TRBD2 on 5 matching bases. The CDR3 covers 15 residues. Germline V CDR1 and CDR2: SEHNR, FQNEAQ (reference sequence). V was cut by 2 bases and J by 0 bases, with 9 bases left in between. The CDR3 DNA reads TGTGCCAGCAGCTTACCCGGGGTCAGCACAGATACGCAGTATTTT. Translating it yields CASSLPGVSTDTQYF.

As for this clone: One end of the junction does not line up with germline, which may come from a read error. The rearrangement links TRBV7-7 to TRBJ2-7; a weak D match, TRBD1 (6 bases). Germline V CDR1 and CDR2: SSHAT, FNYEAQ (reference sequence). CDR3 length: 15 amino acids. CDR3 nucleotide sequence: TGTGCCGGCAGCCCCCTCGGGGACACACCCTACGAGCAGTACTTC. This codes for CAGSPLGDTPYEQYF.

The chain joins TRBV5-1 to TRBJ1-2; 9 bases are shared with TRBD1. V was clipped by 4 bases and J by 1 base; unmatched bases: 5. Germline-derived CDR1 and CDR2 are SGHRS and YFSETQ. The CDR3 has 15 residues. CDR3 DNA: TGCGCCAGCAGCGCCGGGACAGGGAATAACTATGGCTACACCTTC. Protein: CASSAGTGNNYGYTF.

Concerning this clone itself: Other DNA sequences in this specimen translate into the identical CDR3. The chain links TRBV18 to TRBJ2-7; no definite D call. Germline-derived CDR1 and CDR2 are KGHSH and LQKENI. CDR3 length equals 13 residues. Trimming took 0 bases from V and 2 from J, leaving 5 bases between them. The CDR3 sequence is CASSPPSTYEQYF. The CDR3 DNA reads as TGTGCCAGCTCACCACCATCAACCTACGAGCAGTACTTC.

The sample holds one count of this clone. J is TRBJ1-2 and V is TRBV3-1 (or the pseudogene TRBV3-2); a possible D gene is TRBD1 (5 bases). Germline V gene data show CDR1 as LGHDT and CDR2 as YNNKEL (reference sequence). Trimming pared 4 bases from V and 0 bases from J, leaving 12 bases between. The length of the CDR3 is 15 residues. The CDR3 DNA is TGTGCCAGCAGCCGGGGCGGGGGAGCTAACTATGGCTACACCTTC. Protein: CASSRGGGANYGYTF.

Comment on this clone: At the DNA level, this CDR3 is encoded by other sequences in the same sample as well. This chain connects TRBV7-2 to TRBJ2-7, with TRBD2 identical over 10 bases. The CDR3 covers 14 residues. The V and J ends lost 5 bases and 2 bases, in that order; junction bases with no gene match: 3. Germline V lookup: CDR1 SGHTA, CDR2 FQGNSA. CDR3 DNA: TGTGCCAGCAGCAGTAGCGGGGGGCCCTACGAGCAGTACTTC. This codes for CASSSSGGPYEQYF.

The chain has TRBV5-1 and TRBJ1-2, with 8 bases aligning to TRBD1. Germline-derived CDR1 and CDR2 are SGHRS and YFSETQ. J was trimmed by 6 bases and V by 0 bases; bases with no gene match: 4. The CDR3 length is 14 residues. The CDR3 nucleotides read TGCGCCAGCAGCTTGGGAGCAGGGGGCGATGGCTACACCTTC. This codes for CASSLGAGGDGYTF.

V and J are TRBV6-5 and TRBJ1-6; 8 bases line up with TRBD1. Per the germline V gene, CDR1 is MNHEY and CDR2 is SVGAGI. J was trimmed by 10 bases and V by 11 bases; bases with no gene match: 10. CDR3 length: 13 residues. DNA of the CDR3: TGTGCCTCTGGGCAGGGGGCACGATCACCCCTCCACTTT. It encodes CASGQGARSPLHF.

The chain recombines TRBV6-5 with TRBJ1-2; 7 bases line up with TRBD1. Looked up from germline, CDR1 is MNHEY and CDR2 is SVGAGI. This CDR3 contains 13 residues. V lost 8 bases to trimming and J lost 3 bases; unmatched junction nucleotides: 6. In DNA form, the CDR3 reads TGTGCCAGCCGAAGGACAGGCGACTATGGCTACACCTTC. Its protein is CASRRTGDYGYTF.